This T cell receptor beta chain derives from a study of T-cell memory formation after mild COVID-19. Trimming cost V 1 base and J 2 bases, with 11 bases left between them. This CDR3 region has 15 residues. Per the germline V gene, CDR1 is SGHAT and CDR2 is FQNNGV. TCRdb reanalysed the 5' RACE reads using MiXCR and keeps one entry per CDR3 protein. The repertoire holds under 350,000 distinct CDR3 sequences, roughly 15% seen once, with roughly 23% in the top ten. The sample taken for sequencing was PBMCs or a T cell subset sorted from them (not recorded which). The receptor's source is a man between 18 and 35 years old who had mild COVID-19 (a few samples of this study predate the infection). Cell type and time point are not known. The chain is built from TRBV11-2 and TRBJ2-5; possible D gene TRBD2, 6 bases. CDR3: CASSLGRGGQETQYF. CDR3 nucleotides: TGTGCCAGCAGCTTAGGGCGTGGGGGGCAAGAGACCCAGTACTTC.